The 26 T cell receptor beta chains below all came from one sample that was sequenced in a study of Ad26.COV2.S vaccination and SARS-CoV-2 variants. Stated treatment: some 20 received Ad26.COV2.S at low or high dose, single or two shots; 5 received placebo; per-sample allocation not given. Sampling was performed 63 days after the first vaccine or placebo injection. TCRdb's copy holds only in-frame clones and misses some; the assay was immunoSEQ multiplex PCR. This sample yields 200,000 to 300,000 clones, of which around nine tenths are seen a single time; 9.5% to 12% belongs to the top ten. Sequenced material: peripheral blood, taken in a trial of Ad26.COV2.S vaccine versus placebo. The receptors were sampled from a person aged 18-60 years who received the Ad26.COV2.S COVID-19 vaccine or a placebo.

The chain is built from TRBV15 and TRBJ2-5; TRBD2 matches at 7 bases. Trimming removed 6 bases from V and 1 base from J; junction bases left unmatched: 2. Germline values: CDR1 LNHNV, CDR2 YYDKDF (reference sequence). This CDR3 region has 13 residues. This CDR3 is CATRASGQETQYF. CDR3 bases: TGTGCCACCAGAGCTAGCGGCCAAGAGACCCAGTACTTC.

This chain links TRBV28 with TRBJ2-7, with TRBD1 matching 11 bases. The CDR3 has 14 amino acids. Germline trimming cut 10 bases from V and 4 bases from J; bases unmatched to any gene: 9. The germline V gene has CDR1 MDHEN and CDR2 SYDVKM. CDR3 nucleotide sequence: TGTGCCATCTCCGGGACAGGGGGTTCTTACGAGCAGTACTTC. This gives the protein CAISGTGGSYEQYF.

V and J are TRBV4-3 and TRBJ2-2; no reliable D call. The ends were cut back, 0 bases at V and 5 bases at J, with 7 bases in the middle. The CDR3 spans 14 residues. Germline CDR1 and CDR2: LGHNA and YSLEER. CDR3 amino acids: CASSQDPRTGELFF. CDR3 DNA sequence: TGCGCCAGCAGCCAAGATCCCAGAACCGGGGAGCTGTTTTTT.

As regards this clone: At the DNA level, this CDR3 is encoded by other sequences in the same sample as well. V gene TRBV12-3 or TRBV12-4 combines with J gene TRBJ2-1, with D unclear. The CDR3 totals 11 residues. Trimming removed 4 bases from V and 2 bases from J, with 0 bases in between. This CDR3 reads CASSSYNEQFF. The DNA of the CDR3 is TGTGCCAGCAGTTCCTACAATGAGCAGTTCTTC.

V is TRBV7-2 and J is TRBJ1-6; tentatively, D is TRBD1 (6 bases). The CDR3 spans 14 residues. Trimming took 8 bases from V and 7 from J, leaving 15 bases between them. Germline loops: CDR1 SGHTA, CDR2 FQGNSA. DNA of the CDR3: TGTGCCAGCGCCCCTGGACAGAGGAATTCACCCCTCCACTTT. Translation: CASAPGQRNSPLHF.

CDR3 sequence: CASSMGGLPGTGELFF. DNA of the CDR3: TGTGCCAGTAGTATGGGGGGGCTCCCGGGAACCGGGGAGCTGTTTTTT. This sequence joins TRBV19 and TRBJ2-2; tentatively, D is TRBD2 (7 bases). The CDR3 totals 16 residues. The germline V and J ends were trimmed by 3 bases and 5 bases, with 16 bases remaining between them. The V gene's germline CDR1 is LNHDA and CDR2 SQIVND (reference sequence).

The rearrangement uses TRBV28 and TRBJ1-5, with TRBD1 matching 8 bases. In germline, CDR1 is MDHEN, CDR2 SYDVKM. Trimming removed 2 bases from V and 0 bases from J; junction bases left unmatched: 9. This CDR3 is built from 18 residues. CDR3 coding DNA: TGTGCCAGCAGTTTAGGAGGGACAGGCGGTTATAGCAATCAGCCCCAGCATTTT. This translates into CASSLGGTGGYSNQPQHF. The full variable domain, with the rest looked up from reference TRBV28 and TRBJ1-5, is DVKVTQSSRYLVKRTGEKVFLECVQDMDHENMFWYRQDPGLGLRLIYFSYDVKMKEKGDIPEGYSVSREKKERFSLILESASTNQTSMYLCASSLGGTGGYSNQPQHFGDGTRLSIL.

CDR3 region: CASSGQTSTPQETQYF. CDR3 DNA sequence: TGTGCCAGCAGCGGCCAGACTAGCACCCCCCAAGAGACCCAGTACTTC. The chain recombines TRBV9 with TRBJ2-5, with TRBD2 matching over 7 bases. Germline CDR1 reads SGDLS; CDR2 reads YYNGEE. The trim removed 3 bases at V and 1 base at J, leaving 9 bases unmatched. The CDR3 has 16 residues.

This clone occurred once. This sequence joins TRBV28 and TRBJ2-7; tentative D call: TRBD1 (6 bases). The CDR3 extends over 14 amino acids. The germline V and J ends were trimmed by 6 bases and 3 bases, with 15 bases remaining between them. Looked up from germline, CDR1 is MDHEN and CDR2 is SYDVKM. CDR3 amino acids: CASSRGLAGYEQYF. The CDR3 coding sequence is TGTGCCAGCAGCAGGGGCCTGGCGGGCTACGAGCAGTACTTC.

The gene calls are TRBV9 and TRBJ2-1; 10 positions agree with TRBD1. V shed 3 bases, J shed 0 bases, and the junction held 0 bases outside the gene matches. The germline CDR1 and CDR2 sequences are SGDLS and YYNGEE. This CDR3 has 15 residues. CDR3 DNA: TGTGCCAGCAGCGGGACAGGGGGCTCCTACAATGAGCAGTTCTTC. Protein product: CASSGTGGSYNEQFF.

This clone was counted a few times. V gene TRBV6-6 combines with J gene TRBJ1-3; tentative D call: TRBD1 (5 bases). Trimming removed 2 bases at V and 0 bases at J, with 8 bases between. Germline CDR1 MNHNY, CDR2 SVGAGI (reference sequence). CDR3 length equals 15 residues. CDR3 residues: CASSYDSVSGNTIYF. Written as DNA, the CDR3 is TGTGCCAGCAGTTACGACAGTGTCTCTGGAAACACCATATATTTT.

J is TRBJ1-1 and V is TRBV28, with unresolved D. The CDR3 contains 11 residues. Germline-derived CDR1 and CDR2 are MDHEN and SYDVKM. Trimming left V 6 bases short and J 8 bases short, with 10 bases between. DNA for the CDR3: TGTGCCAGCAGCCTCCTGGGAGAAGCTTTCTTT. Encoded protein: CASSLLGEAFF. The whole variable domain, remainder taken from reference TRBV28 and TRBJ1-1, is DVKVTQSSRYLVKRTGEKVFLECVQDMDHENMFWYRQDPGLGLRLIYFSYDVKMKEKGDIPEGYSVSREKKERFSLILESASTNQTSMYLCASSLLGEAFFGQGTRLTVV.

This clone turned up a few times. The chain joins TRBV6-5 to TRBJ1-1; D is perhaps TRBD1 (6 bases). The CDR3 contains 13 residues. Germline lookup yields CDR1 MNHEY and CDR2 SVGAGI. V was pared by 7 bases and J by 4 bases, with 13 bases between. CDR3 DNA sequence: TGTGCCAGCATCCAGACAGGTATCACTGAAGCTTTCTTT. Translation gives CASIQTGITEAFF.

The chain links TRBV6-1 to TRBJ2-7; tentative D call: TRBD1 (6 bases). Deletions cut 0 bases from V and 5 bases from J, with 17 bases between. Germline V CDR1 and CDR2: MNHNS, SASEGT. The CDR3 is 16 residues long. Here the CDR3 DNA reads TGTGCCAGCAGTGAAGCGCTTCAGGGGAGCTTTAACGAGCAGTACTTC. Translated, it gives CASSEALQGSFNEQYF.

The chain carries TRBV5-1 and TRBJ1-2; D might be TRBD1 (5 bases). The CDR3 has 15 residues. Germline loops: CDR1 SGHRS, CDR2 YFSETQ. Between the trimmed V and J ends, which lost 0 bases and 3 bases, there was a span of 12 bases. The CDR3: CASSLAGGRDYGYTF. CDR3 DNA: TGCGCCAGCAGCTTGGCCGGTGGCAGGGACTATGGCTACACCTTC.

The CDR3 DNA follows: TGTGCCAGCAACCCCCTGGTGAGTCCTGCCTCACCCTCCTACAATGAGCAGTTCTTC. This translates into CASNPLVSPASPSYNEQFF. V and J are TRBV3-1 (or the pseudogene TRBV3-2) and TRBJ2-1; D is uncertain. The CDR3 consists of 19 residues. CDR1 is LGHDT, CDR2 YNNKEL, per germline (reference sequence). V lost 7 bases and J lost 0, with 25 bases in between.

The gene calls are TRBV19 and TRBJ2-4, with D possibly matching TRBD2 (5 bases). Between the trimmed V and J ends, which lost 5 bases and 4 bases, there was a span of 9 bases. Looked up from germline, CDR1 is LNHDA and CDR2 is SQIVND (reference sequence). The CDR3 runs to 13 residues. CDR3 region: CASSEGLKNIQYF. The CDR3 DNA is TGTGCCAGTAGTGAGGGCTTGAAAAACATTCAGTACTTC.

This clone was seen once. V usage is TRBV10-1 and J usage is TRBJ2-5; 9 nucleotides align to TRBD2. Germline trimming cut 4 bases from V and 0 bases from J; bases unmatched to any gene: 9. The CDR3 is 17 residues long. Germline assignment: CDR1 WNHNN and CDR2 SYGVQD (reference sequence). The CDR3 region is CASSALHERGDQETQYF. CDR3 coding DNA: TGCGCCAGCAGTGCTCTGCACGAGCGGGGGGACCAAGAGACCCAGTACTTC.

The rearrangement uses TRBV19 and TRBJ1-1; D gene ambiguous. V dropped 5 bases and J dropped 0 bases, with 7 bases sitting between them. The CDR3 runs 13 residues. CDR1 is LNHDA and CDR2 is SQIVND in the germline V gene (reference sequence). The CDR3 nucleotides are TGTGCCAGTAGTGGCCAGTTGAACACTGAAGCTTTCTTT. Translation: CASSGQLNTEAFF.

This clone has only one observation. This chain connects TRBV6-6 to TRBJ2-6; 7 nucleotides line up with TRBD2. The V segment lost 7 bases and the J segment 0 bases; nucleotides outside the gene matches: 3. This CDR3 has 15 residues. Germline V lookup: CDR1 MNHNY, CDR2 SVGAGI (reference sequence). In DNA, the CDR3 is TGTGCCAGCAACGGGGGGACCTCTGGGGCCAACGTCCTGACTTTC. This translates into CASNGGTSGANVLTF.

This clone has just one count. The V gene is TRBV29-1, the J gene TRBJ1-1, with D unresolved. The germline V gene encodes CDR1 SQVTM and CDR2 ANQGSEA. CDR3 length equals 13 residues. Trimming shortened V by 2 bases and J by 4 bases, and 11 bases separated the two germline ends. The CDR3 reads CSVEHVGATEAFF. CDR3 bases: TGCAGCGTTGAACACGTTGGCGCCACTGAAGCTTTCTTT.

The V and J genes are TRBV28 and TRBJ1-1, with D perhaps TRBD1 (6 bases). The germline CDR1 and CDR2 sequences are MDHEN and SYDVKM. This CDR3 comprises 13 residues. V was pared by 5 bases and J by 11 bases, with 18 bases between. The CDR3 reads CASSTGTPLEAFF. The CDR3 DNA is TGTGCCAGCAGTACCGGGACACCCCTTGAGGCTTTCTTT.

This chain connects TRBV5-4 to TRBJ2-3; TRBD2 aligns across 11 bases. Per the germline V gene, CDR1 is SGHNT and CDR2 is YYREEE (reference sequence). Losses at the gene ends were 3 bases for V and 2 bases for J; bases not matched to a gene: 17. The CDR3 totals 20 residues. The CDR3 is CASSSLGLAGGPRYTDTQYF. In DNA, the CDR3 is TGTGCCAGCAGCTCTTTAGGGCTAGCGGGAGGACCACGATACACAGATACGCAGTATTTT.

The J gene is TRBJ2-3, the V gene TRBV28; 11 bases match TRBD2. Trimming removed 4 bases from V and 2 bases from J; junction bases left unmatched: 5. This CDR3 contains 16 residues. Germline loops: CDR1 MDHEN, CDR2 SYDVKM. The CDR3 region has the DNA TGTGCCAGCAGTTCGACTAGCGGGGATAACACAGATACGCAGTATTTT. It encodes CASSSTSGDNTDTQYF.

The V call is TRBV11-2, the J call TRBJ2-3, with 15 bases identical to TRBD2. The CDR3 covers 18 residues. CDR1 is SGHAT and CDR2 is FQNNGV in the germline V gene. With 4 bases clipped from V and 1 base from J, the junction kept 6 bases outside the gene matches. CDR3 protein: CASSSGTSGGRGTDTQYF. CDR3 coding DNA: TGTGCCAGCAGCTCCGGGACTAGCGGGGGGCGCGGCACAGATACGCAGTATTTT.

This chain connects TRBV27 to TRBJ2-3; 8 positions match TRBD1. The CDR3 covers 17 residues. Trimming took 2 bases from V and 4 from J; bases not matched to a gene: 11. Per the germline V gene, CDR1 is MNHEY and CDR2 is SMNVEV (reference sequence). The CDR3, as DNA: TGTGCCAGCAGTTTAGTTTCGGTCAGGGGGCCTTCAGATACGCAGTATTTT. It yields the protein CASSLVSVRGPSDTQYF.